Listed below are T cell receptor beta chains from one sample, sequenced in a study of cytomegalovirus exposure and HLA in healthy donors. The assay was immunoSEQ multiplex PCR, and TCRdb's table has in-frame clones only and misses some. The repertoire has about 55,000 clones, roughly 80% of them found once; the top ten carry about 1.6%. The sequenced sample consisted of PBMCs. Every receptor here comes from a man younger than 45 in good health and CMV-seronegative. Each CDR3 is given with its conserved first and last residue. D genes are given only for firm matches.

J gene: TRBJ1-5; D gene: TRBD1; V gene: TRBV30; CDR3 protein: CAWSGAGQGPNQPQHF
J gene: TRBJ2-1; D gene: TRBD1; V gene: TRBV7-2; CDR3 protein: CASSLQGAGNEQFF
J gene: TRBJ2-5; D gene: TRBD2; V gene: TRBV2; CDR3 protein: CASSLSGRTGTQYF
J gene: TRBJ2-2; D gene: .; V gene: TRBV28; CDR3 protein: CASSSRPSGNGELFF
J gene: TRBJ2-3; D gene: TRBD1; V gene: TRBV19; CDR3 protein: CASSTTGGTDTQYF
J gene: TRBJ1-2; D gene: .; V gene: TRBV28; CDR3 protein: CASSKTPAGGYTF
J gene: TRBJ1-1; D gene: .; V gene: TRBV7-9; CDR3 protein: CASSLDTGSTEAFF
J gene: TRBJ2-1; D gene: .; V gene: TRBV20-1; CDR3 protein: CSARAAAGQFF
J gene: TRBJ2-3; D gene: TRBD2; V gene: TRBV5-1; CDR3 protein: CASSFVGSGRSSTDTQYF
J gene: TRBJ2-7; D gene: .; V gene: TRBV18; CDR3 protein: CASSPGTQSYEQYF
J gene: TRBJ2-1; D gene: .; V gene: TRBV6-1; CDR3 protein: CASSEGRGPGNEQFF
J gene: TRBJ2-6; D gene: .; V gene: TRBV30; CDR3 protein: CAWSRDIISGANVLTF
J gene: TRBJ2-5; D gene: .; V gene: TRBV6-1; CDR3 protein: CASSEGAGEETQYF
J gene: TRBJ2-2; D gene: TRBD1; V gene: TRBV5-4; CDR3 protein: CASSSPPGQGSGELFF
J gene: TRBJ2-7; D gene: TRBD2; V gene: TRBV4-3; CDR3 protein: CASSVGAGEQYF
J gene: TRBJ1-2; D gene: .; V gene: TRBV6-1; CDR3 protein: CASSEGHWNYGYTF
J gene: TRBJ2-1; D gene: TRBD2; V gene: TRBV4-2; CDR3 protein: CASSQELAGGPDDEQFF
J gene: TRBJ1-4; D gene: .; V gene: TRBV6-6; CDR3 protein: CASSPRGGEKLFF
J gene: TRBJ2-2; D gene: TRBD2; V gene: TRBV15; CDR3 protein: CATSPHGLAGVTNTGELFF
J gene: TRBJ1-5; D gene: .; V gene: TRBV4-1; CDR3 protein: CASSQDLGLRRNQPQHF
J gene: TRBJ2-1; D gene: TRBD1; V gene: TRBV30; CDR3 protein: CAWSTGGRNEQFF
J gene: TRBJ1-1; D gene: TRBD1; V gene: TRBV5-1; CDR3 protein: CASSPRDRGDTEAFF
J gene: TRBJ2-3; D gene: TRBD2; V gene: TRBV6-5; CDR3 protein: CASRSRGVTDTQYF
J gene: TRBJ2-5; D gene: .; V gene: TRBV10-3; CDR3 protein: CAIRRAGQETQYF
J gene: TRBJ2-1; D gene: .; V gene: TRBV7-9; CDR3 protein: CASSLAGSSYNEQFF
J gene: TRBJ2-2; D gene: TRBD1; V gene: TRBV28; CDR3 protein: CASSRGTGGPGELFF
J gene: TRBJ2-1; D gene: TRBD1; V gene: TRBV27; CDR3 protein: CASSLRGLGNEQFF
J gene: TRBJ2-7; D gene: TRBD1; V gene: TRBV7-2; CDR3 protein: CASSPSGTGSYEQYF